This TCR beta chain emerged from a study of vaccination and CD4 T cells after COVID-19. Overall study: Blood was drawn a median roughly 66 days post second dose, range 14 to 241.

Looked up from germline, CDR1 is MNHNS and CDR2 is SASEGT. The V end was cut by 10 bases, the J end by 8 bases, with 15 bases between. This CDR3 is built from 13 residues. In its sample, this clonotype was seen a few times. Its cognate antigen is unknown. An Oncomine TCR Beta short-read assay was used to sequence the DNA from cultured CD4+ T cells. MiXCR, run by TCRdb on the PCR reads, gives a single entry per CDR3 protein. The table has around 12,000 distinct CDR3 sequences, approximately 60% seen once; the top ten hold about 13%. Sample treatment: roughly ten-day PBMC culture with coronavirus spike peptide pools or control peptides (ViraFEST assay). With peptide pools, ViraFEST first expanded antigen-specific T cells and afterwards sequenced their TCRs.

The sample consisted of CD4+ T cells from blood, cultured in vitro. This receptor was taken from a human donor who had recovered from COVID-19. V is TRBV6-1 and J is TRBJ1-6, with D possibly TRBD1 on 5 matching bases. In DNA, the CDR3 is TGTGCCACCACGGGGGTTAGGTATTCACCCCTCCACTTT. This encodes CATTGVRYSPLHF.